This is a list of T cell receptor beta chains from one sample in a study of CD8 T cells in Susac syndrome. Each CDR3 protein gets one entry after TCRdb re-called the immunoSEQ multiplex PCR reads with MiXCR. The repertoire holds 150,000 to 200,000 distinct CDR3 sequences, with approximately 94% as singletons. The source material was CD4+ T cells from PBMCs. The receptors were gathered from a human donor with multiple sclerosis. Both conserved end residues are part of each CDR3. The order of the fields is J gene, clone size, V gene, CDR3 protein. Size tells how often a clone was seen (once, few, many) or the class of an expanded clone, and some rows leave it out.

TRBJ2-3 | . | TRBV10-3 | CAISRTSGSVTDTQYF
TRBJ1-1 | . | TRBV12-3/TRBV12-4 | CASGLEGNTEAFF
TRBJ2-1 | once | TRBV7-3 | CASSSDRSPNEQFF
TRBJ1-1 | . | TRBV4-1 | CASSQDPSGAVAVMNTEAFF
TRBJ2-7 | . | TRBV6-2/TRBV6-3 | CASSRLAVSYEQYF
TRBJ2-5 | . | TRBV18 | CASSPPSTPETQYF
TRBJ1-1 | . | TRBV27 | CASSTLGQGAFF
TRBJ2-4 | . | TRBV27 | CASSLGGRNIQYF
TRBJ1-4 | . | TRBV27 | CASSPPPRQGKLVEKLFF
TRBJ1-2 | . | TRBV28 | CASSLGGQGWRAGYTF
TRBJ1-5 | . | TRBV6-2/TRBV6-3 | CASSYAGASNQPQHF
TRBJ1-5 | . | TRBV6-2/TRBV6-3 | CASSPDTRNQPQHF
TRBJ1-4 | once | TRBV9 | CASSVAEGRPANEKLFF
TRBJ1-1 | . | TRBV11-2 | CASGEQGSTEAFF
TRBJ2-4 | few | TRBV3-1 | CASSQGLAFGWNIQYF
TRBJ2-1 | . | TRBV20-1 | CSATGGVYNEQFF
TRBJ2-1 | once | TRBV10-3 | CAINPSRGSSYNEQFF
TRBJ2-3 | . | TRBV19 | CASSPYSGRSADTQYF
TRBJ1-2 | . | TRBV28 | CASSVGQGAWQGYTF
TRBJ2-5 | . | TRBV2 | CASSEALSSGTETQYF
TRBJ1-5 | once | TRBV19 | CATLDHTNGQPQHF
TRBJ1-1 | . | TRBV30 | CAWGRRWSEAFF
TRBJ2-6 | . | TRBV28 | CASSRTGTGANVLTF
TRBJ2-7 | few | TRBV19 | CASSRQGRTYEQYF
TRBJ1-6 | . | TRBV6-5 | CASSYGRAENSPLHF
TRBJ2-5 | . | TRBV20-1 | CSANLAGRETQYF
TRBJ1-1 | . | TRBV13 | CASSFKQGVTEAFF
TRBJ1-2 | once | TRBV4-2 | CASSPQMTGGDGYTF
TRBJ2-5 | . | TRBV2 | CASSEVTAQETQYF
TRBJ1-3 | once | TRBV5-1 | CASSFGQVSNTIYF
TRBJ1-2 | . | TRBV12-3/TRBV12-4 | CASSLGTGSHTF